This T cell receptor (beta chain) was sequenced during a study of blood T cell repertoires in COVID-19. This clone has more than one count but fewer than ten. The repertoire was sequenced with immunoSEQ multiplex PCR; TCRdb's copy has only in-frame clones and lacks some. This sample yields 200,000 or so clones, of which 85% to 90% are seen a single time; 2% to 2.5% belongs to the top ten. Trimming at V came to 6 bases and at J to 2 bases, leaving 3 bases not matched to a gene. Per the germline V gene, CDR1 is LNHNV and CDR2 is YYDKDF (reference sequence). This CDR3 is built from 13 residues. This rearrangement joins TRBV15 to TRBJ1-1; TRBD1 matches at 7 bases. The TCR originated in a woman aged 45-60 years with acute or convalescent COVID-19. The sequencing input was peripheral blood. CDR3 coding DNA: TGTGCCACCAGAGAGGGGGCAAACACTGAAGCTTTCTTT. Translated, it gives CATREGANTEAFF.